A single sample is the source of the 15 T cell receptor beta chains below, sequenced in a study of blood T cell repertoires in COVID-19. Profiled with immunoSEQ multiplex PCR; TCRdb holds only in-frame clones, not every one. This sample carries about 160,000 clones, around 80% of them seen once, and the ten largest clones take about 4%. Specimen: PBMCs or T cells enriched from blood (not recorded which). These receptors originate from a woman between 45 and 60 years old in a cohort exposed to, infected with or recovered from COVID-19 (not recorded which).

This rearrangement joins TRBV6-6 to TRBJ2-3, with D possibly being TRBD2 (6 bases). The V end was cut by 6 bases, the J end by 3 bases, with 16 bases between. Germline V CDR1 and CDR2: MNHNY, SVGAGI (reference sequence). This CDR3 is built from 15 residues. This chain's CDR3 is CASRTYSGTTDTQYF. Here the CDR3 DNA reads TGTGCCAGCAGGACCTATAGCGGTACGACAGATACGCAGTATTTT.

The rearrangement joins TRBV7-8 to TRBJ2-1, with 9 positions matching TRBD1. The CDR3 spans 15 residues. Losses at the gene ends were 6 bases for V and 4 bases for J; bases not matched to a gene: 7. Germline loops: CDR1 SGHVS, CDR2 FQNEAQ. The CDR3 sequence is CASRKDRGSYNEQFF. In DNA form, the CDR3 reads TGTGCCAGCAGAAAGGACAGGGGCTCTTACAATGAGCAGTTCTTC.

The gene calls are TRBV2 and TRBJ1-2; tentatively, D is TRBD1 (5 bases). CDR3 length: 13 residues. Per the germline V gene, CDR1 is SNHLY and CDR2 is FYNNEI. V lost 11 bases, J lost 1 base, and 14 bases lay in between. The CDR3 loop is CAGREGLNYGYTF. The DNA of the CDR3 is TGTGCCGGAAGAGAGGGACTTAACTATGGCTACACCTTC.

The sample holds a few counts of this clone. This chain connects TRBV28 to TRBJ2-7; a possible D gene is TRBD2 (6 bases). Germline CDR1 MDHEN, CDR2 SYDVKM. Trimming stripped 5 bases from V and 0 bases from J, with 11 bases between. The CDR3 is made up of 14 amino acids. The CDR3 reads CASSLTSGSYEQYF. The CDR3 DNA is TGTGCCAGCAGTCTGACTAGTGGCTCCTACGAGCAGTACTTC.

This chain joins TRBV10-3 and TRBJ1-4; 9 bases map to TRBD1. Germline V gene sequence: CDR1 ENHRY, CDR2 SYGVKD. J gave up 5 bases and V 0 bases, and 4 bases lay outside the gene matches. The CDR3 has 16 residues. CDR3 residues: CAISESLGTGNEKLFF. In DNA, the CDR3 is TGTGCCATCAGTGAGTCGCTCGGGACAGGGAATGAAAAACTGTTTTTT.

The chain joins TRBV29-1 to TRBJ1-1; 7 positions agree with TRBD1. The CDR3 length is 13 residues. Germline loops: CDR1 SQVTM, CDR2 ANQGSEA. With 6 bases clipped from V and 5 bases from J, the junction kept 9 bases outside the gene matches. In nucleotides, the CDR3 is TGCAGCGTCTCAGGGGGACGCGGGACTGAAGCTTTCTTT. Translating gives CSVSGGRGTEAFF.

The chain links TRBV19 to TRBJ2-7; 8 nucleotides match TRBD1. V lost 4 bases, J lost 8 bases, and 16 bases stayed unmatched. Germline V lookup: CDR1 LNHDA, CDR2 SQIVND (reference sequence). The CDR3 spans 16 residues. The CDR3: CASSSSGGRGQSQQYF. The CDR3 nucleotides are TGTGCCAGTAGTAGTTCCGGGGGCAGGGGGCAAAGCCAGCAGTACTTC.

The chain carries TRBV6-2 or TRBV6-3 and TRBJ2-1; possible D gene TRBD2, 5 bases. This CDR3 has 11 amino acids. Germline V lookup: CDR1 MNHEY, CDR2 SVGEGT. V dropped 5 bases and J dropped 9 bases, with 8 bases sitting between them. The CDR3 bases are TGTGCCAGCAGTGGAGGCGCTGAGCAGTTCTTC. Its protein product is CASSGGAEQFF.

In DNA form, the CDR3 reads TGTGCCAGCAGTAAGACTAGCGGCTCCTACGAGCAGTACTTC. It yields the protein CASSKTSGSYEQYF. The chain recombines TRBV6-2 or TRBV6-3 with TRBJ2-7; 9 nucleotides line up with TRBD2. V gave up 5 bases and J gave up 0 bases; unmatched junction bases: 2. The CDR3 has 14 residues. CDR1 is MNHEY and CDR2 is SVGEGT in the germline V gene.

The rearrangement joins TRBV28 to TRBJ2-3; the match to TRBD2 covers 8 bases. The CDR3 totals 15 residues. Per the germline V gene, CDR1 is MDHEN and CDR2 is SYDVKM. J gave up 0 bases and V 6 bases, and 5 bases lay outside the gene matches. CDR3 bases: TGTGCCAGCAGCACTAGCGGAGCTAGCACAGATACGCAGTATTTT. Translated: CASSTSGASTDTQYF.

The genes are TRBV24-1 and TRBJ2-7, with 11 bases aligning to TRBD1. The CDR3 is 16 residues long. Germline trimming cut 4 bases from V and 4 bases from J; bases unmatched to any gene: 8. Germline CDR1 reads KGHDR; CDR2 reads SFDVKD. CDR3 residues: CATSDSAGTGGYEQYF. The CDR3 nucleotides read TGTGCCACCAGTGACTCAGCCGGGACAGGGGGATACGAGCAGTACTTC.

A word on this clone: Other nucleotide sequences from this sample produce the same CDR3. This chain joins TRBV7-8 and TRBJ2-7; 9 positions match TRBD1. The germline V gene encodes CDR1 SGHVS and CDR2 FQNEAQ. This CDR3 spans 14 amino acids. V shed 5 bases, J shed 2 bases, and the junction held 4 bases outside the gene matches. CDR3 in amino acids: CASSHGQGTYEQYF. The CDR3 DNA reads as TGTGCCAGCAGCCACGGACAGGGGACCTACGAGCAGTACTTC.

Comments on this clone: Distinct nucleotide sequences in the sample also encode this CDR3. The chain is built from TRBV27 and TRBJ2-7; tentative D call: TRBD2 (7 bases). Germline V CDR1 and CDR2: MNHEY, SMNVEV (reference sequence). V gave up 1 base and J gave up 7 bases, with 11 bases separating them. The CDR3 length is 13 residues. The chain's CDR3 is CASSLWGGREQYF. The CDR3 DNA is TGTGCCAGCAGTTTATGGGGGGGGCGTGAGCAGTACTTC.

V gene TRBV9 combines with J gene TRBJ2-2, with TRBD2 matching over 13 bases. With 4 bases clipped from V and 7 bases from J, the junction kept 7 bases outside the gene matches. CDR3 length: 16 amino acids. The germline V gene has CDR1 SGDLS and CDR2 YYNGEE. The CDR3 is CASSPRTSGRVGELFF. The CDR3 nucleotides are TGTGCCAGCAGCCCCAGGACTAGCGGGAGAGTCGGGGAGCTGTTTTTT.

J is TRBJ1-3 and V is TRBV19; a possible D gene is TRBD1 (6 bases). This CDR3 spans 15 amino acids. The germline CDR1 and CDR2 sequences are LNHDA and SQIVND (reference sequence). The V and J ends lost 7 bases and 8 bases respectively, with 21 bases between them. The CDR3 coding sequence is TGTGCCAGTACCCTGACAGGCTTCGCGGGGGACACCATATATTTT. Translated, it gives CASTLTGFAGDTIYF.